The clone carrying this TCR beta chain showed up just a few times. Its antigen is undetermined. A quantitative 5'-RACE method, one with molecular barcodes, was used to make TCR beta libraries. TCRdb fed the 5' RACE reads into MiXCR, producing one record per CDR3 protein. This table holds 200,000 to 250,000 distinct CDR3 sequences, 8% to 11% found once. V lost 6 bases to trimming and J lost 1 base, with 10 bases between them. CDR3 length: 14 residues. The V gene's germline CDR1 is GTSNPN and CDR2 SVGIG (reference sequence). These data belong to a study of CD8 T cells in ankylosing spondylitis. Findings of the study overall: Disease-linked clones reportedly showed significant enrichment in matched ankylosing spondylitis synovial fluid. Within ankylosing spondylitis blood, a TCR beta motif made up of several highly homologous variants appeared to be characteristic.

Sequencing input: blood, either unsorted or a sorted T cell fraction (not recorded which). This TCR was sampled from a male donor with ankylosing spondylitis or in good health (not recorded which). The rearrangement uses TRBV30 and TRBJ2-6, with D perhaps being TRBD1 or TRBD2 (5 bases each). The CDR3 region is CACGTLSGANVLTF. The CDR3 DNA follows: TGTGCCTGCGGGACCCTGTCTGGGGCCAACGTCCTGACTTTC. The full variable domain, its missing parts supplied by reference TRBV30 and TRBJ2-6, is SQTIHQWPATLVQPVGSPLSLECTVEGTSNPNLYWYRQAAGRGLQLLFYSVGIGQISSEVPQNLSASRPQDRQFILSSKKLLLSDSGFYLCACGTLSGANVLTFGAGSRLTVL.